The T cell receptor (beta chain) under discussion was sequenced for a study of graft-versus-host responses after intestinal transplantation. For the study at large: Anti-thymocyte globulin was used for induction in all recipients, who then took tacrolimus and steroids for approximately 3 years.

Concerning this clone: The antigen is unknown.

Assay: immunoSEQ multiplex PCR; the TCRdb copy retains only in-frame clones and omits some. The data contain roughly 43,000 clones, around 96% of them singletons. Broader study findings: Recipient-marrow GvH clones were detected, some having first appeared in ileum or blood. Among circulating GvH clones, peak levels were associated with early post-transplant declines in HvG clones.

The source was PBMCs, collected approximately 340 days after intestinal transplant. This TCR was sampled from a human patient who received an intestinal transplant, so some T cells may come from the graft donor.

The CDR3 is CASSQGVPNTGELFF. The CDR3 DNA follows: TGTGCCAGTAGTCAAGGGGTTCCGAACACCGGGGAGCTGTTTTTT. The chain is built from TRBV19 and TRBJ2-2, with TRBD1 as a possible D gene (5 bases). In germline, CDR1 is LNHDA, CDR2 SQIVND (reference sequence). This CDR3 is built from 15 residues. With 5 bases removed from V and 0 bases from J, the gap between germline ends came to 10 bases.